This TCR beta chain was documented in a study of patients and donors after allogeneic stem cell transplantation. TCRdb re-analysed the RT-PCR reads in MiXCR, keeping a single row per CDR3 protein. The table lists approximately 200,000 distinct CDR3 sequences, around 14% of them singletons. The CDR3 is made up of 14 amino acids. In germline, CDR1 is MGHRA, CDR2 YSYEKL. Trimming took 5 bases from V and 4 from J; bases not matched to a gene: 5. The rearrangement joins TRBV4-1 to TRBJ2-3; 8 bases line up with TRBD2. This sequence was found in a human donor who was either an allogeneic HSCT recipient or a stem cell or donor lymphocyte infusion donor (not recorded which). It is not recorded whose cells these are; they may come from a transplant donor. The sample taken for sequencing was blood, either unsorted or a sorted T cell fraction (not recorded which). The CDR3 sequence is CASSYPGRADTQYF. The CDR3 nucleotides are TGCGCCAGCAGCTACCCCGGGAGGGCAGATACGCAGTATTTT.